Below, 8 T cell receptor beta chains from the same sample are listed, as sequenced in a study of blood T cell repertoires in COVID-19. TCRdb's table, derived via immunoSEQ multiplex PCR, lists solely in-frame clones and lacks some. The sample lists around 200,000 clones; approximately 83% were seen once. The specimen was peripheral blood. The receptors come from a man between 60 and 75 years old with acute or convalescent COVID-19.

This chain uses TRBV7-9 with TRBJ1-1; D not certain. The V and J ends lost 1 base and 2 bases respectively, with 8 bases between them. CDR1 and CDR2 (germline): SEHNR, FQNEAQ (reference sequence). This CDR3 has 14 amino acids. The CDR3 loop is CASSLGTLNTEAFF. CDR3 DNA sequence: TGTGCCAGCAGCTTAGGAACATTAAACACTGAAGCTTTCTTT. The full variable domain, completed using reference TRBV7-9 and TRBJ1-1, is DTGVSQNPRHKITKRGQNVTFRCDPISEHNRLYWYRQTLGQGPEFLTYFQNEAQLEKSRLLSDRFSAERPKGSFSTLEIQRTEQGDSAMYLCASSLGTLNTEAFFGQGTRLTVV.

The rearrangement links TRBV18 to TRBJ2-6; 8 nucleotides agree with TRBD1. The CDR3 is 17 residues long. Germline-derived CDR1 and CDR2 are KGHSH and LQKENI. Trimming took 4 bases from V and 4 from J; bases not matched to a gene: 9. CDR3 nucleotides: TGTGCCAGCTCACTAGGACAGGGAAATACCGGGGCCAACGTCCTGACTTTC. It specifies CASSLGQGNTGANVLTF.

The J gene is TRBJ2-3, the V gene TRBV28, with 11 bases that match TRBD2. Per germline, CDR1 MDHEN and CDR2 SYDVKM. The CDR3 totals 20 residues. V shed 5 bases, J shed 0 bases, and the junction held 16 bases outside the gene matches. DNA of the CDR3: TGTGCCAGCAGTGCCAGGGGACTAGCGGACTTATCTACTAGCACAGATACGCAGTATTTT. This translates into CASSARGLADLSTSTDTQYF.

The chain combines TRBV19 with TRBJ2-3, with 10 bases fitting TRBD2. CDR3 size: 16 residues. CDR1 is LNHDA, CDR2 SQIVND, per germline (reference sequence). The V gene end was trimmed by 5 bases and the J gene end by 2 bases; junction bases not matched to a gene: 7. The CDR3 bases are TGTGCCAGTAGTGTTTGGACTAGCGGAAACACAGATACGCAGTATTTT. Protein: CASSVWTSGNTDTQYF.

V usage is TRBV7-2 and J usage is TRBJ2-4; 9 bases line up with TRBD1. J was trimmed by 2 bases and V by 2 bases; bases with no gene match: 13. The CDR3 totals 19 residues. Germline CDR1 and CDR2: SGHTA and FQGNSA. The CDR3 loop is CASSLRHPGQGISKNIQYF. The CDR3 bases are TGTGCCAGCAGCTTACGCCATCCGGGACAGGGTATATCCAAAAACATTCAGTACTTC. The variable domain in full, completed from reference TRBV7-2 and TRBJ2-4, reads GAGVSQSPSNKVTEKGKDVELRCDPISGHTALYWYRQSLGQGLEFLIYFQGNSAPDKSGLPSDRFSAERTGGSVSTLTIQRTQQEDSAVYLCASSLRHPGQGISKNIQYFGAGTRLSVL.

The chain employs TRBV5-8 and TRBJ2-1; 8 nucleotides line up with TRBD2. V shed 0 bases and J 2 bases; nucleotides not matched to a gene: 4. Germline V CDR1 and CDR2: SGHTS, YDEGEE. The CDR3 consists of 16 residues. This CDR3 reads CASSLGTSRTYNEQFF. Written as DNA, the CDR3 is TGTGCCAGCAGCTTGGGGACTAGCAGAACCTACAATGAGCAGTTCTTC.

The genes are TRBV5-5 and TRBJ1-1; 7 bases agree with TRBD1. CDR3 length: 15 amino acids. J lost 0 bases, V lost 6 bases, and 8 bases had no gene match. Germline CDR1 and CDR2: SGHKS and YYEKEE (reference sequence). CDR3 sequence: CASNPIGQVNTEAFF. The DNA of the CDR3 is TGTGCCAGCAACCCTATTGGACAGGTGAACACTGAAGCTTTCTTT.

The chain is built from TRBV28 and TRBJ1-1, with TRBD1 matching over 7 bases. Trimming at V came to 4 bases and at J to 11 bases, leaving 16 bases not matched to a gene. Germline V lookup: CDR1 MDHEN, CDR2 SYDVKM. CDR3 length equals 15 residues. Written as DNA, the CDR3 is TGTGCCAGCAGTTCCCCCGGGACAGCAGAAAAGGGGGCTTTCTTT. This gives the protein CASSSPGTAEKGAFF.